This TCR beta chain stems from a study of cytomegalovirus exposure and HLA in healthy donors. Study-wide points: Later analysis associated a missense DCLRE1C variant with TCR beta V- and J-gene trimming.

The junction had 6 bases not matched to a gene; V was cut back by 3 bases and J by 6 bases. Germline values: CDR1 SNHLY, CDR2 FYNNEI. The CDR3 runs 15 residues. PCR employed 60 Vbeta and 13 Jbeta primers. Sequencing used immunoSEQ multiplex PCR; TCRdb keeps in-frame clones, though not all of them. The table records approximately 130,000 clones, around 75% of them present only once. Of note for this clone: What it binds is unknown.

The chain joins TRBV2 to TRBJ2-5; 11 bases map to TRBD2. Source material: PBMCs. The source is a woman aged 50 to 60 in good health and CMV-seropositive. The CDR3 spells CASSDIAGGRKTQYF. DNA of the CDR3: TGTGCCAGCAGTGATATAGCGGGGGGGCGAAAGACCCAGTACTTC.